Presented here are 20 T cell receptor beta chains from one specimen sequenced in a study of human T cells and chemical hapten exposure. TCRdb re-derived calls from the RACE reads in MiXCR, one entry per CDR3 protein. The sample has under 70,000 distinct CDR3 sequences, 11% seen once. Time point indicated: pre-sensitization, week 0. As for treatment: therapeutic diphenylcyclopropenone sensitization with weekly scalp DPC. Sequenced here: whole blood, sampled in connection with sensitization to the hapten diphenylcyclopropenone (DPC). The origin of the receptors is a woman in her thirties or forties with alopecia areata. Some clones in this sample may be carry-over from other donors' samples.

This clonotype has ten or more counts. The chain uses TRBV7-9 and TRBJ1-5; perhaps TRBD1 as D (6 bases). The CDR3 covers 15 residues. Between the trimmed V and J ends, which lost 5 bases and 2 bases, there was a span of 13 bases. The V gene's germline CDR1 is SEHNR and CDR2 FQNEAQ (reference sequence). The DNA for the CDR3 is TGTGCCAGCAGCCCCGCGGCAGGGGGCAATCAGCCCCAGCATTTT. Translation: CASSPAAGGNQPQHF.

V is TRBV20-1 and J is TRBJ2-1; TRBD1 agrees at 7 bases. Looked up from germline, CDR1 is DFQATT and CDR2 is SNEGSKA (reference sequence). The V and J ends lost 8 bases and 1 base, in that order; junction bases with no gene match: 11. This CDR3 comprises 15 residues. The CDR3 region is CSPYRDRVSYNEQFF. As DNA, the CDR3 is TGCAGTCCTTACCGCGACAGGGTATCCTACAATGAGCAGTTCTTC.

This clonotype was observed a handful of times. V is TRBV29-1 and J is TRBJ2-2; D remains ambiguous. V was pared by 4 bases and J by 6 bases, with 12 bases between. Germline CDR1 is SQVTM and CDR2 is ANQGSEA. CDR3 length: 13 residues. The CDR3 loop is CSVVGGHAGELFF. The CDR3 DNA reads TGCAGCGTTGTTGGCGGTCACGCCGGGGAGCTGTTTTTT.

This clonotype was observed many times. An end of the junction differs from the germline gene, which may be a read error. This chain uses TRBV7-7 with TRBJ2-3, with TRBD2 matching 7 bases. Germline CDR1 and CDR2: SSHAT and FNYEAQ (reference sequence). The CDR3 has 13 amino acids. The CDR3 region has the DNA TGTGCTAGCAGCCCGGGAGGACCAGATACGCAGTATTTT. This encodes CASSPGGPDTQYF.

The chain couples TRBV10-3 to TRBJ2-3; TRBD2 aligns across 12 bases. The CDR3 runs 17 residues. With 1 base clipped from V and 4 bases from J, the junction kept 6 bases outside the gene matches. Per the germline V gene, CDR1 is ENHRY and CDR2 is SYGVKD. The CDR3 protein is CAISEWTSGVNSDTQYF. In DNA, the CDR3 is TGTGCCATCAGTGAGTGGACTAGCGGGGTGAACTCAGATACGCAGTATTTT.

This chain connects TRBV6-2 or TRBV6-3 to TRBJ2-7, with 11 bases lining up with TRBD2. The CDR3 is 14 amino acids. After removal of 6 bases from V and 3 bases from J, the junction contained 4 bases not matched to a gene. Germline V gene data show CDR1 as MNHEY and CDR2 as SVGEGT. The CDR3 loop is CASRLAGGFYEQYF. DNA for the CDR3: TGTGCCAGCAGGCTAGCGGGAGGATTCTACGAGCAGTACTTC.

This clonotype was counted many times. J is TRBJ1-6 and V is TRBV18, with a possible D match to TRBD1 (6 bases). Germline V gene sequence: CDR1 KGHSH, CDR2 LQKENI. The germline V and J ends were trimmed by 8 bases and 10 bases, with 18 bases remaining between them. This CDR3 contains 14 residues. The chain's CDR3 is CASTPGAERSPLHF. In DNA, the CDR3 is TGTGCCAGCACCCCGGGGGCGGAGAGATCACCCCTCCACTTT.

There are many counts of this clonotype. The rearrangement uses TRBV10-1 and TRBJ2-3, with no clear D. The CDR3 has 13 residues. Trimming stripped 5 bases from V and 8 bases from J, with 14 bases between. Per the germline V gene, CDR1 is WNHNN and CDR2 is SYGVQD (reference sequence). CDR3 residues: CASSPGPTGTQYF. The CDR3, as DNA: TGCGCCAGCAGTCCCGGTCCAACCGGTACGCAGTATTTT.

This clonotype occurred many times. The chain carries TRBV6-5 and TRBJ1-3; D unresolved. The CDR3 length is 13 residues. Germline V CDR1 and CDR2: MNHEY, SVGAGI. Trimming left V 2 bases short and J 8 bases short, with 10 bases between. CDR3 amino acids: CASSYTRRDTIYF. In DNA form, the CDR3 reads TGTGCCAGCAGTTACACACGGAGGGACACCATATATTTT.

The genes are TRBV19 and TRBJ1-1; D is unclear. The CDR3 contains 12 residues. Germline V lookup: CDR1 LNHDA, CDR2 SQIVND (reference sequence). Trimming pared 5 bases from V and 7 bases from J, leaving 11 bases between. This CDR3 reads CASSPQTVEAFF. The CDR3 DNA reads TGTGCCAGTAGTCCCCAGACGGTTGAAGCTTTCTTT.

The rearrangement links TRBV6-2 or TRBV6-3 to TRBJ2-7; TRBD2 matches 10 bases. The CDR3 has 14 amino acids. V trimming: 6 bases; J trimming: 2 bases; junction bases outside the gene matches: 4. From germline, CDR1 is MNHEY and CDR2 SVGEGT. The CDR3 here is CASRTSGGAYEQYF. The CDR3 DNA follows: TGTGCCAGCAGGACAAGCGGGGGGGCCTACGAGCAGTACTTC.

The CDR3: CASSLHSGQGSQPQHF. The CDR3 coding sequence is TGTGCCAGCAGTCTCCACTCCGGACAGGGCAGTCAGCCCCAGCATTTT. The chain combines TRBV27 with TRBJ1-5; the match to TRBD1 covers 8 bases. CDR1 and CDR2 (germline): MNHEY, SMNVEV (reference sequence). V was pared by 5 bases and J by 6 bases, with 12 bases of the junction left unmatched. CDR3 length equals 16 residues.

The chain uses TRBV11-2 and TRBJ2-7; 9 nucleotides line up with TRBD1. The CDR3 runs to 15 residues. The V gene's germline CDR1 is SGHAT and CDR2 FQNNGV. V shed 7 bases and J 4 bases; nucleotides not matched to a gene: 11. Here the CDR3 DNA reads TGTGCCAGCACCCCGGGACAGGGAATTTGGTACGAGCAGTACTTC. This gives the protein CASTPGQGIWYEQYF.

This clonotype showed up just a few times. The chain links TRBV7-3 to TRBJ2-2; D remains ambiguous. With 2 bases removed from V and 6 bases from J, the gap between germline ends came to 7 bases. CDR1 and CDR2 (germline): SGHTA, FQGTGA. CDR3 length: 13 amino acids. The CDR3, as DNA: TGTGCCAGCAGCTTAGGGTCCGCCGGGGAGCTGTTTTTT. Translation: CASSLGSAGELFF.

This clonotype was seen repeatedly, ten times or more. This rearrangement joins TRBV12-3 or TRBV12-4 to TRBJ2-2, with D unresolved. The CDR3 sequence is 13 residues long. Trimming took off 4 bases at V and 6 bases at J, with 9 bases between the two ends. CDR3 protein: CASSSEVAGELFF. In DNA, the CDR3 is TGTGCCAGCAGTTCCGAGGTGGCCGGGGAGCTGTTTTTT.

This clonotype was detected ten times or more. The chain links TRBV13 to TRBJ1-5, with a weak D call TRBD1 (5 bases). Germline V lookup: CDR1 PRHDT, CDR2 FYEKMQ (reference sequence). V was pared by 3 bases and J by 8 bases, with 17 bases between. The CDR3 extends over 15 amino acids. The CDR3 protein is CASSFSGRRWEPQHF. DNA of the CDR3: TGTGCCAGCAGCTTTTCGGGACGCCGCTGGGAGCCCCAGCATTTT. Based on the CDR3 plus reference TRBV13 and TRBJ1-5, the full variable domain is AAGVIQSPRHLIKEKRETATLKCYPIPRHDTVYWYQQGPGQDPQFLISFYEKMQSDKGSIPDRFSAQQFSDYHSELNMSSLELGDSALYFCASSFSGRRWEPQHFGDGTRLSIL.

V is TRBV14 and J is TRBJ2-7; D is possibly TRBD1 (5 bases). This CDR3 region has 14 residues. The V gene lost 0 bases and the J gene lost 2 bases, with 8 bases spanning the gap. The V gene's germline CDR1 is SGHDN and CDR2 FVKESK. CDR3 DNA sequence: TGTGCCAGCAGCCAAGATCCAGGGCCCTACGAGCAGTACTTC. Translating gives CASSQDPGPYEQYF.

This clonotype was found many times. The rearrangement uses TRBV11-3 and TRBJ2-1; 8 bases align to TRBD1. There are 13 residues in the CDR3. Per germline, CDR1 SGHNT and CDR2 YENEEA. V was clipped by 4 bases and J by 8 bases; unmatched bases: 4. The CDR3 protein is CASSWVRGHEQFF. The CDR3 DNA is TGTGCCAGCAGCTGGGTCAGGGGGCATGAGCAGTTCTTC.

This clonotype was counted a few times. This chain links TRBV11-2 with TRBJ2-7, with D possibly matching TRBD2 (6 bases). V was shortened by 4 bases and J by 7 bases, with 17 bases between the two germline ends. The CDR3 runs to 14 residues. Germline-derived CDR1 and CDR2 are SGHAT and FQNNGV. The CDR3 nucleotides are TGTGCCAGCAGCTCCGGAGGGCCGAGTCGGGAGCAGTACTTC. It translates to CASSSGGPSREQYF.

This clonotype showed up just a few times. The J gene is TRBJ2-1, the V gene TRBV6-5; TRBD1 matches 9 bases. This CDR3 is built from 14 residues. The germline gives CDR1 MNHEY, CDR2 SVGAGI. Trimming at V came to 7 bases and at J to 7 bases, leaving 8 bases not matched to a gene. CDR3 residues: CASIGTGIGNEQFF. CDR3 DNA: TGTGCCAGCATAGGGACAGGGATTGGAAATGAGCAGTTCTTC.